This TCR beta chain was identified during a study of blood T cell repertoires in COVID-19. The overall study: The origin of the acute and convalescent COVID-19 samples was the United States, Italy and Spain. Sample material is recorded as cDNA or gDNA derived from T cells, B-cell-depleted T cells, or PBMCs.

The CDR3 is made up of 13 amino acids. Trimming pared 5 bases from V and 3 bases from J, leaving 13 bases between. Germline V gene data show CDR1 as GTSNPN and CDR2 as SVGIG (reference sequence). TCRdb keeps only in-frame clones here, not all; method: immunoSEQ multiplex PCR. Of about 280,000 clones in the sample, around 89% were seen once. In terms of age and location, participants ranged from about 18 to 89 years and lived in about two dozen US areas. The sequence derives from a woman aged 18-29 years with acute COVID-19. Sequenced: PBMCs or T cells enriched from blood (not recorded which). The rearrangement uses TRBV30 and TRBJ2-5; TRBD1 is a possible D gene (5 bases). CDR3 coding DNA: TGTGCCTGGTCCCAGGGCTACGAAGAGACCCAGTACTTC. This translates into CAWSQGYEETQYF. The whole variable domain, remainder taken from reference TRBV30 and TRBJ2-5, is SQTIHQWPATLVQPVGSPLSLECTVEGTSNPNLYWYRQAAGRGLQLLFYSVGIGQISSEVPQNLSASRPQDRQFILSSKKLLLSDSGFYLCAWSQGYEETQYFGPGTRLLVL.